This TCR beta chain was recovered during a study of shared clonotypes between healthy human individuals. Study findings and constraints: For sorted subsets, rarefaction showed incomplete sequencing despite large depth. Unshared clonotypes carried lower generation probabilities than those common to all four donors.

Every subset had its genomic DNA shared out evenly among several immunoSEQ plates. Sequencing used immunoSEQ multiplex PCR; TCRdb keeps in-frame clones, though not all of them. Found here are around 720,000 clones, around three quarters of them singletons; the top ten hold roughly 2%. Germline loops: CDR1 MDHEN, CDR2 SYDVKM. V was clipped by 8 bases and J by 3 bases, with 17 bases between them. The CDR3 is made up of 15 amino acids. Comments on this clone: No antigen is known for it.

The chain recombines TRBV28 with TRBJ1-5; TRBD1 is a possible D gene (6 bases). The clonotype was recovered from a woman aged 25-40 years in good health. The sequencing input was memory CD4+ T cells sorted from blood. Subset noted: CD45RA-negative fraction. This CDR3 is CASRGGWHSNQPQHF. DNA for the CDR3: TGTGCCAGCCGAGGGGGATGGCACTCCAATCAGCCCCAGCATTTT.